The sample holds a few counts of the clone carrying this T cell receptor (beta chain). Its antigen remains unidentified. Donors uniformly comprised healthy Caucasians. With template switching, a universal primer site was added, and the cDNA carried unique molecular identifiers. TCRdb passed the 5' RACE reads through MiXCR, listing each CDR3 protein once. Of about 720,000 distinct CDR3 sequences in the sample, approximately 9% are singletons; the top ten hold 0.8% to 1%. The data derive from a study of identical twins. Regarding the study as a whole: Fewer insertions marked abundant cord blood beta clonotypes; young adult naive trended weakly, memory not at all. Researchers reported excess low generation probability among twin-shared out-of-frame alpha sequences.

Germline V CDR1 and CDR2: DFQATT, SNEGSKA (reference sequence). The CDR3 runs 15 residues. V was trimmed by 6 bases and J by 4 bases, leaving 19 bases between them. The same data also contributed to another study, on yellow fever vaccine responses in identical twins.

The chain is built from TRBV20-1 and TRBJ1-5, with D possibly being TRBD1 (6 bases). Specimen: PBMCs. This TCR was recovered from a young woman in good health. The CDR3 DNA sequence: TGCAGTGCCAGGCGGGGGACACCAACTAATCAGCCCCAGCATTTT. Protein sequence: CSARRGTPTNQPQHF.